The clone carrying this T cell receptor (beta chain) turned up a few times. The sample is drawn from a study of blood T cells in healthy people across ages. In terms of origin and age, donors were healthy Caucasian individuals from Russia aged 6 to 90. The authors ran a second PCR of roughly 7 to 11 cycles using a sample-barcoded 5' primer and a J-beta primer mix. TCRdb ran MiXCR on the 5' RACE reads and lists one entry per CDR3 protein. This sample has 800,000 or so distinct CDR3 sequences, with 25% found just once. This CDR3 has 12 residues. Germline CDR1 reads MNHEY; CDR2 reads SMNVEV (reference sequence). With 8 bases removed from V and 4 bases from J, the gap between germline ends came to 8 bases. These same data were also listed under a study on T cells of mothers and their children. That study adds: Thymic selection molds TCR recombination products alike in related and unrelated pairs.

The V and J genes are TRBV27 and TRBJ2-2; D might be TRBD1 (5 bases). This TCR derives from a boy younger than 18 in good health. Sequencing used blood. The CDR3 region is CASGTGTGELFF. CDR3 sequence (DNA): TGTGCCAGCGGCACAGGCACCGGGGAGCTGTTTTTT.